These 16 T cell receptor beta chains were sequenced from one sample in a study of cytotoxic CD8 clonotypes in ibrutinib-treated CLL. TCRdb's copy holds only in-frame clones and misses some; the assay was immunoSEQ multiplex PCR. The sample carries approximately 12,000 clones, about 59% recorded once. Here the sequenced sample was PBMCs, taken before ibrutinib treatment. The origin of the receptors is a human donor with chronic lymphocytic leukemia.

This chain links TRBV19 with TRBJ2-7; unclear D gene. Trimming left V 5 bases short and J 2 bases short, with 10 bases between. Germline CDR1 and CDR2: LNHDA and SQIVND (reference sequence). The CDR3 is 13 amino acids. As DNA, the CDR3 is TGTGCCAGTAGTTCAGGATTTACCTACGAGCAGTACTTC. It translates to CASSSGFTYEQYF.

This chain links TRBV19 with TRBJ1-4; perhaps TRBD1 as D (5 bases). The CDR3 runs 12 residues. Looked up from germline, CDR1 is LNHDA and CDR2 is SQIVND (reference sequence). Trimming pared 6 bases from V and 8 bases from J, leaving 10 bases between. The CDR3 spells CASSRDQEKLFF. CDR3 coding DNA: TGTGCCAGTAGCCGGGACCAAGAAAAACTGTTTTTT.

V usage is TRBV7-3 and J usage is TRBJ1-2; D gene unclear. Trimming took 0 bases from V and 6 from J, leaving 8 bases between them. The CDR3 length is 13 residues. Per germline, CDR1 SGHTA and CDR2 FQGTGA. CDR3 DNA: TGTGCCAGCAGCTTAACTGTCGGGGATGGCTACACCTTC. This translates into CASSLTVGDGYTF.

There are a few counts of this clone. Since no conserved phenylalanine or tryptophan closes the CDR3, a read error is the likely cause. The DNA is left out, because the CDR3 cannot be placed on it with certainty; the CDR3 is given as TCRdb lists it. V and J are TRBV4-1 and TRBJ1-2; whether TRBD1, the table's D call, matches the DNA was not checked. CDR1 is MGHRA and CDR2 is YSYEKL in the germline V gene. The CDR3 totals 8 residues, both ends included. The CDR3 sequence: CASSQGAV.

This clone was recorded only once. This rearrangement joins TRBV7-3 to TRBJ2-6; perhaps TRBD2 as D (5 bases). The CDR3 is 17 amino acids. Germline CDR1 and CDR2: SGHTA and FQGTGA. V was clipped by 5 bases and J by 2 bases, with 16 bases between them. The chain's CDR3 is CASSPRFSAAGANVLTF. The CDR3 region has the DNA TGTGCCAGCAGCCCACGCTTTTCAGCGGCTGGGGCCAACGTCCTGACTTTC.

The CDR3 here is CASSTANTGELFF. The CDR3 DNA sequence: TGCGCCAGCAGCACGGCGAACACCGGGGAGCTGTTTTTT. The chain employs TRBV5-1 and TRBJ2-2, with D hard to call. V dropped 4 bases and J dropped 0 bases, with 4 bases sitting between them. Per the germline V gene, CDR1 is SGHRS and CDR2 is YFSETQ. The CDR3 length is 13 residues.

This clone was found a few times. The chain employs TRBV30 and TRBJ2-7; the D is unclear. The CDR3 totals 11 residues. Germline V gene data show CDR1 as GTSNPN and CDR2 as SVGIG (reference sequence). V was pared by 2 bases and J by 2 bases, with 4 bases between. CDR3 bases: TGTGCCTGGAGTTCTACCTACGAGCAGTACTTC. This encodes CAWSSTYEQYF. Combining the CDR3 with reference TRBV30 and TRBJ2-7 gives the whole variable domain SQTIHQWPATLVQPVGSPLSLECTVEGTSNPNLYWYRQAAGRGLQLLFYSVGIGQISSEVPQNLSASRPQDRQFILSSKKLLLSDSGFYLCAWSSTYEQYFGPGTRLTVT.

This clone was counted once. V usage is TRBV21-1 and J usage is TRBJ2-7; TRBD1 is the table's D call and was not checked against the DNA. TRBV21-1 is annotated as a pseudogene. This CDR3 region has 17 residues. The CDR3 protein is CASSKVTNAGVPYEQYF. DNA of the CDR3: TGTGCCAGCAGCAAAGTTACGAACGCAGGTGTTCCCTACGAGCAGTACTTC.

This chain connects TRBV9 to TRBJ2-7; D is perhaps TRBD1 or TRBD2 (5 bases each). V lost 4 bases and J lost 2, with 19 bases in between. Germline V gene data show CDR1 as SGDLS and CDR2 as YYNGEE. CDR3 length: 16 amino acids. This CDR3 is CASSPGTLTTPYEQYF. The CDR3 nucleotides read TGTGCCAGCAGCCCGGGGACCCTCACGACCCCCTACGAGCAGTACTTC.

Only a few counts were recorded for this clone. The chain is built from TRBV23-1 and TRBJ1-2; the D gene is possibly TRBD1 (6 bases). TRBV23-1 is filed as an ORF, its function uncertain. Trimming cost V 9 bases and J 8 bases, with 19 bases left between them. CDR3 length: 13 residues. CDR3 amino acids: CARSTGLLSGYTF. The CDR3 DNA reads as TGCGCCAGGTCGACAGGCCTACTCTCCGGCTACACCTTC.

CDR3 amino acids: CASSYQETQYF. CDR3 nucleotide sequence: TGTGCCAGCAGCTACCAAGAGACCCAGTACTTC. The V gene is TRBV2, the J gene TRBJ2-5; no definite D call. This CDR3 has 11 amino acids. Germline CDR1 SNHLY, CDR2 FYNNEI. V was trimmed by 6 bases and J by 0 bases, leaving 2 bases between them.

This clone was counted only a few times. This rearrangement joins TRBV6-5 to TRBJ2-7, with 10 bases identical to TRBD2. J lost 7 bases, V lost 6 bases, and 9 bases had no gene match. The CDR3 runs 14 residues. CDR1 is MNHEY and CDR2 is SVGAGI in the germline V gene. The CDR3 DNA reads as TGTGCCAGCAGCTCCCAGACGACTAGCGGGGAGCAGTACTTC. Protein: CASSSQTTSGEQYF.

This clone was seen only a few times. V and J are TRBV19 and TRBJ2-5; 8 bases fit TRBD1. The CDR3 totals 15 residues. The germline V gene encodes CDR1 LNHDA and CDR2 SQIVND (reference sequence). The trim removed 5 bases at V and 2 bases at J, leaving 7 bases unmatched. The CDR3 loop reads CASSEQGVTQETQYF. CDR3 bases: TGTGCCAGTAGTGAACAGGGGGTGACACAAGAGACCCAGTACTTC. The whole variable domain, remainder taken from reference TRBV19 and TRBJ2-5, is DGGITQSPKYLFRKEGQNVTLSCEQNLNHDAMYWYRQDPGQGLRLIYYSQIVNDFQKGDIAEGYSVSREKKESFPLTVTSAQKNPTAFYLCASSEQGVTQETQYFGPGTRLLVL.

This clone was counted between two and nine times. The chain employs TRBV7-2 and TRBJ1-2; D unresolved. Trimming left V 1 base short and J 8 bases short, with 11 bases between. CDR1 SGHTA and CDR2 FQGNSA come from the germline V gene. The CDR3 spans 13 residues. In DNA form, the CDR3 reads TGTGCCAGCAGCTTAGTTAGGGTCGAGGGCTACACCTTC. Protein sequence: CASSLVRVEGYTF.

The CDR3: CAGLSSYEQYF. CDR3 DNA: TGTGCCGGTTTATCATCCTACGAGCAGTACTTC. The chain recombines TRBV30 with TRBJ2-7; D ambiguous. Trimming left V 8 bases short and J 1 base short, with 9 bases between. This CDR3 region has 11 residues. Germline CDR1 reads GTSNPN; CDR2 reads SVGIG (reference sequence). Full variable domain (outside the CDR3, taken from reference TRBV30 and TRBJ2-7): SQTIHQWPATLVQPVGSPLSLECTVEGTSNPNLYWYRQAAGRGLQLLFYSVGIGQISSEVPQNLSASRPQDRQFILSSKKLLLSDSGFYLCAGLSSYEQYFGPGTRLTVT.

V and J are TRBV7-2 and TRBJ2-3; 10 nucleotides agree with TRBD2. Germline trimming cut 6 bases from V and 2 bases from J; bases unmatched to any gene: 5. The CDR3 loop spans 15 amino acids. The germline V gene has CDR1 SGHTA and CDR2 FQGNSA. The CDR3, as DNA: TGTGCCAGCAGACCGGGACTAGCGATCACAGATACGCAGTATTTT. Translating it yields CASRPGLAITDTQYF.